The 31 T cell receptor beta chains given below trace back to one sample, sequenced in a study of identical twins (dated by TCRdb to the mid-2010s). The protocol used for the library was 5' RACE. TCRdb names Illumina HiSeq 2000 as the instrument used. TCRdb reworked the public reads: Q25 trimming with fastp, MiXCR clone assembly, productive beta chains retained. Merged by CDR3 protein, the rows form single entries marked with the most common genes and DNA. The sample data list about 690,000 distinct CDR3 sequences, and 5.5% to 7.5% of these were observed just once. The ten largest clones add up to 1.5% to 2% of the sample. Sequenced material: naive T cells sorted from blood. The sample's cell subset or site label, decoded: cells isolated with a human naive T-cell isolation kit. The receptors were gathered from a man aged 18 to 30 in good health.

Many counts were recorded for this clonotype. V usage is TRBV3-1 and J usage is TRBJ2-1; 7 nucleotides line up with TRBD2. With V trimmed by 4 bases and J by 7 bases, 10 bases remained unmatched. Germline V gene data show CDR1 as LGHDT and CDR2 as YNNKEL (reference sequence). This CDR3 spans 15 amino acids. The CDR3 sequence: CASSRSAQGGNEQFF. The CDR3 nucleotides are TGTGCCAGCAGCCGTTCGGCCCAGGGAGGGAATGAGCAGTTCTTC.

The sample holds many counts of this clonotype. The rearrangement links TRBV12-3 or TRBV12-4 to TRBJ2-1; no firm D call. The ends were cut back, 7 bases at V and 7 bases at J, with 17 bases in the middle. The CDR3 runs to 14 residues. Here the CDR3 reads CASNIYSQRNEQFF. CDR3 DNA sequence: TGTGCCAGCAACATCTACTCCCAGAGGAATGAGCAGTTCTTC.

This clonotype was counted at least ten times. This sequence joins TRBV13 and TRBJ1-1, with D possibly matching TRBD1 (6 bases). The V gene's germline CDR1 is PRHDT and CDR2 FYEKMQ (reference sequence). V was trimmed by 0 bases and J by 10 bases, leaving 21 bases between them. This CDR3 comprises 16 residues. Here the CDR3 reads CASSLGRGGRGAGAFF. The CDR3 DNA reads as TGTGCCAGCAGCTTAGGCCGGGGGGGGCGCGGAGCTGGAGCTTTCTTT. The whole variable domain, remainder taken from reference TRBV13 and TRBJ1-1, is AAGVIQSPRHLIKEKRETATLKCYPIPRHDTVYWYQQGPGQDPQFLISFYEKMQSDKGSIPDRFSAQQFSDYHSELNMSSLELGDSALYFCASSLGRGGRGAGAFFGQGTRLTVV.

At least ten counts were recorded for this clonotype. The rearrangement links TRBV15 to TRBJ2-3; D possibly matches TRBD1 or TRBD2 (5 bases each). V dropped 2 bases and J dropped 6 bases, with 21 bases sitting between them. CDR1 and CDR2 (germline): LNHNV, YYDKDF (reference sequence). The CDR3 runs to 17 residues. CDR3 sequence reads: CATSRTTGTPKLDTQYF. In DNA form, the CDR3 reads TGTGCCACCAGCAGAACGACCGGGACGCCCAAGTTGGATACGCAGTATTTT.

This clonotype was seen ten or more times. This rearrangement joins TRBV5-1 to TRBJ2-2; D is perhaps TRBD1 (6 bases). The V end lost 4 bases, the J end lost 6 bases, and 13 bases lay between the germline ends. This CDR3 region has 14 residues. Germline V gene lookup returns CDR1 SGHRS and CDR2 YFSETQ. CDR3 bases: TGCGCCAGCAGCCACAACAGGGTGGCCGGGGAGCTGTTTTTT. As protein: CASSHNRVAGELFF.

This clonotype has at least ten counts. This chain links TRBV9 with TRBJ2-1; D uncertain. The CDR3 is 15 amino acids. V dropped 0 bases and J dropped 10 bases, with 17 bases sitting between them. The germline CDR1 and CDR2 sequences are SGDLS and YYNGEE. The CDR3 DNA is TGTGCCAGCAGCGTAGCAACTTCCACAAATGACGAGCAGTTCTTC. It is translated as CASSVATSTNDEQFF.

At least ten counts were recorded for this clonotype. The V gene is TRBV6-5, the J gene TRBJ2-6; 10 bases are a match to TRBD1. This CDR3 is 17 amino acids long. V lost 3 bases, J lost 2 bases, and 4 bases stayed unmatched. Germline V gene sequence: CDR1 MNHEY, CDR2 SVGAGI. CDR3 sequence reads: CASSYFGQGAGANVLTF. The CDR3 coding sequence is TGTGCCAGCAGTTATTTCGGACAGGGGGCTGGGGCCAACGTCCTGACTTTC.

This clonotype was detected a few times. The chain joins TRBV7-2 to TRBJ2-7; no clear D. The CDR3 is made up of 15 amino acids. Trimming removed 3 bases from V and 6 bases from J, with 18 bases in between. Germline V gene lookup returns CDR1 SGHTA and CDR2 FQGNSA. The CDR3 protein is CASSFQSPVGGEQYF. In DNA form, the CDR3 reads TGTGCCAGCAGCTTCCAGAGCCCAGTCGGTGGCGAGCAGTACTTC.

This clonotype was detected once. This chain links TRBV20-1 with TRBJ1-1, with D hard to call. The V gene lost 6 bases and the J gene lost 11 bases, with 19 bases spanning the gap. The CDR3 totals 12 residues. Germline CDR1 is DFQATT and CDR2 is SNEGSKA (reference sequence). The CDR3 bases are TGCAGTGCCGCCTCCCAGCCTTTGGATGCTTTCTTT. It translates to CSAASQPLDAFF.

This clonotype has more than one count but fewer than ten. The chain recombines TRBV10-3 with TRBJ1-2; no firm D call. The germline V gene has CDR1 ENHRY and CDR2 SYGVKD. The CDR3 consists of 14 residues. Trimming took 3 bases from V and 0 from J, leaving 8 bases between them. The CDR3 loop is CAISDQQANYGYTF. CDR3 in DNA: TGTGCCATCAGTGATCAACAAGCTAACTATGGCTACACCTTC.

This clonotype was found many times. The chain carries TRBV20-1 and TRBJ1-4; TRBD1 matches at 7 bases. The V gene's germline CDR1 is DFQATT and CDR2 SNEGSKA (reference sequence). J lost 7 bases, V lost 3 bases, and 11 bases had no gene match. This CDR3 is built from 15 residues. The CDR3 loop reads CSARDRSGSGEKLFF. CDR3 DNA: TGCAGTGCTAGGGACAGGTCTGGTTCGGGTGAAAAACTGTTTTTT.

This clonotype was detected ten times or more. The genes are TRBV7-9 and TRBJ1-4, with D perhaps TRBD1 (6 bases). CDR1 and CDR2 from the germline V gene are SEHNR and FQNEAQ (reference sequence). This CDR3 contains 15 residues. V was shortened by 5 bases and J by 8 bases, with 18 bases between the two germline ends. This CDR3 is CASSPGERLEEKLFF. As DNA, the CDR3 is TGTGCCAGCAGCCCAGGGGAGAGGTTGGAGGAAAAACTGTTTTTT.

This clonotype came up many times. V and J are TRBV6-5 and TRBJ2-7, with D unclear. Between the trimmed V and J ends, which lost 6 bases and 6 bases, there was a span of 9 bases. Germline lookup yields CDR1 MNHEY and CDR2 SVGAGI. This CDR3 is 11 amino acids long. The chain's CDR3 is CASRHSGEQYF. As DNA, the CDR3 is TGTGCCAGCAGGCACAGTGGCGAGCAGTACTTC.

This clonotype has ten or more counts. The V gene is TRBV6-1, the J gene TRBJ1-3; weak D call: TRBD1 (5 bases). The CDR3 is made up of 14 amino acids. Germline V gene data show CDR1 as MNHNS and CDR2 as SASEGT. Trimming stripped 6 bases from V and 3 bases from J, with 12 bases between. CDR3 loop: CASRRDVIGNTIYF. DNA of the CDR3: TGTGCCAGCAGACGGGACGTAATTGGAAACACCATATATTTT.

The J gene is TRBJ2-7, the V gene TRBV5-1, with D unclear. The CDR3 is 12 amino acids. Germline V CDR1 and CDR2: SGHRS, YFSETQ. V was pared by 5 bases and J by 2 bases, with 8 bases between. CDR3 protein: CASREAPYEQYF. The CDR3 bases are TGCGCCAGCAGGGAAGCCCCCTACGAGCAGTACTTC.

The table lists this clonotype with many counts. The chain links TRBV5-1 to TRBJ2-7; 9 nucleotides align to TRBD2. CDR1 is SGHRS and CDR2 is YFSETQ in the germline V gene. The CDR3 is 14 residues long. V lost 4 bases, J lost 3 bases, and 5 bases stayed unmatched. CDR3 DNA: TGCGCCAGCAGCCCGGTAGCGGGAGACTACGAGCAGTACTTC. It translates to CASSPVAGDYEQYF.

The chain links TRBV19 to TRBJ1-2; D call uncertain. This CDR3 spans 13 amino acids. Trimming left V 1 base short and J 3 bases short, with 6 bases between. The germline CDR1 and CDR2 sequences are LNHDA and SQIVND (reference sequence). CDR3 region: CASSIGEHYGYTF. The CDR3 bases are TGTGCCAGTAGTATAGGCGAACACTATGGCTACACCTTC.

This clonotype was recorded a few times. The CDR3 bases are TGTGCCAGCTCACCGGCCGAGGGAGTGAACTACAATGAGCAGTTCTTC. As protein: CASSPAEGVNYNEQFF. The chain recombines TRBV18 with TRBJ2-1; TRBD2 is a possible D gene (5 bases). Germline assignment: CDR1 KGHSH and CDR2 LQKENI. The CDR3 runs to 16 residues. V dropped 3 bases and J dropped 3 bases, with 15 bases sitting between them.

There are many counts of this clonotype. This chain links TRBV28 with TRBJ2-2; D remains unclear. The CDR3 is 14 amino acids. Germline values: CDR1 MDHEN, CDR2 SYDVKM. V was trimmed by 7 bases and J by 1 base, leaving 10 bases between them. The CDR3 sequence: CASTSPGNTGELFF. In nucleotides, the CDR3 is TGTGCCAGCACTTCGCCGGGGAACACCGGGGAGCTGTTTTTT. The whole variable domain, remainder taken from reference TRBV28 and TRBJ2-2, is DVKVTQSSRYLVKRTGEKVFLECVQDMDHENMFWYRQDPGLGLRLIYFSYDVKMKEKGDIPEGYSVSREKKERFSLILESASTNQTSMYLCASTSPGNTGELFFGEGSRLTVL.

The sample holds many counts of this clonotype. CDR3 sequence reads: CASSVGWEGDEQYF. DNA of the CDR3: TGTGCCAGCTCGGTGGGATGGGAAGGCGACGAGCAGTACTTC. J is TRBJ2-7 and V is TRBV2; D gene ambiguous. Trimming pared 8 bases from V and 5 bases from J, leaving 19 bases between. Per germline, CDR1 SNHLY and CDR2 FYNNEI. The CDR3 is 14 amino acids.

This clonotype was picked up a small number of times. The gene calls are TRBV6-2 or TRBV6-3 and TRBJ2-2, with 7 bases that match TRBD2. Germline CDR1 reads MNHEY; CDR2 reads SVGEGT. J was trimmed by 2 bases and V by 5 bases; bases with no gene match: 11. The CDR3 runs 17 residues. The CDR3 protein is CASSPKVGLPNTGELFF. The CDR3 DNA follows: TGTGCCAGCAGTCCCAAGGTGGGACTACCTAACACCGGGGAGCTGTTTTTT.

This clonotype was observed a handful of times. The chain is built from TRBV20-1 and TRBJ2-2; no definite D call. This CDR3 region has 13 residues. Germline CDR1 and CDR2: DFQATT and SNEGSKA (reference sequence). V was trimmed by 6 bases and J by 4 bases, leaving 12 bases between them. This chain's CDR3 is CSAKGLGTGELFF. CDR3 coding DNA: TGCAGTGCAAAGGGATTAGGCACCGGGGAGCTGTTTTTT.

This clonotype was picked up a small number of times. DNA for the CDR3: TGTGCCAGCAGTCCCCTGACAGGGTACAGTGACGAGCAGTACTTC. Protein sequence: CASSPLTGYSDEQYF. The V call is TRBV12-3 or TRBV12-4, the J call TRBJ2-7; 7 nucleotides align to TRBD1. CDR3 size: 15 residues. V dropped 5 bases and J dropped 5; count of bases not matched to a gene: 12.

A few counts support this clonotype. The chain recombines TRBV12-3 or TRBV12-4 with TRBJ1-5, with 9 nucleotides matching TRBD1. The CDR3 is made up of 17 amino acids. V lost 7 bases, J lost 0 bases, and 10 bases stayed unmatched. The CDR3 region is CASTIGTGQYSNQPQHF. CDR3 DNA: TGTGCCAGCACCATAGGGACAGGGCAATATAGCAATCAGCCCCAGCATTTT.

This clonotype was picked up many times. V and J are TRBV6-1 and TRBJ2-1; 10 nucleotides agree with TRBD2. CDR3 length: 17 residues. Trimming took 8 bases from V and 4 from J; bases not matched to a gene: 14. CDR1 is MNHNS, CDR2 SASEGT, per germline. CDR3 region: CASFPLAGVPPYNEQFF. The DNA for the CDR3 is TGTGCCAGCTTCCCCCTAGCGGGAGTCCCTCCGTACAATGAGCAGTTCTTC.

The chain uses TRBV12-3 or TRBV12-4 and TRBJ2-2, with TRBD1 identical over 7 bases. The CDR3 has 15 amino acids. The trim removed 5 bases at V and 6 bases at J, leaving 9 bases unmatched. CDR3 sequence: CASSPYPDRAGELFF. For the CDR3, the DNA is TGTGCCAGCAGTCCCTACCCCGACAGGGCCGGGGAGCTGTTTTTT.

The table lists this clonotype with many counts. The chain carries TRBV20-1 and TRBJ2-7; the D is unclear. From germline, CDR1 is DFQATT and CDR2 SNEGSKA (reference sequence). The V end was cut by 6 bases, the J end by 5 bases, with 14 bases between. There are 12 residues in the CDR3. The CDR3 DNA is TGCAGTGCGGTCGCAGGCCTGGACGAGCAGTACTTC. It is translated as CSAVAGLDEQYF.

This clonotype was detected only a few times. The rearrangement links TRBV7-8 to TRBJ2-5, with TRBD1 matching over 11 bases. Looked up from germline, CDR1 is SGHVS and CDR2 is FQNEAQ. The CDR3 is 16 residues long. The J segment lost 5 bases and the V segment lost 5 bases, leaving 10 bases of the junction unmatched. This CDR3 is CASSHKDRGQRETQYF. For the CDR3, the DNA is TGTGCCAGCAGCCACAAGGACAGGGGGCAGCGGGAGACCCAGTACTTC. The whole variable domain, filled in from reference TRBV7-8 and TRBJ2-5, reads GAGVSQSPRYKVAKRGQDVALRCDPISGHVSLFWYQQALGQGPEFLTYFQNEAQLDKSGLPSDRFFAERPEGSVSTLKIQRTQQEDSAVYLCASSHKDRGQRETQYFGPGTRLLVL.

This clonotype occurred many times. This rearrangement joins TRBV18 to TRBJ2-5; possibly TRBD2 for D (6 bases). The germline V gene has CDR1 KGHSH and CDR2 LQKENI. Trimming removed 2 bases at V and 2 bases at J, with 12 bases between. The CDR3 is 15 amino acids. The CDR3 region is CASSPDAGTQETQYF. In DNA form, the CDR3 reads TGTGCCAGCTCACCAGACGCCGGGACTCAAGAGACCCAGTACTTC. Filled out from reference TRBV18 and TRBJ2-5, the complete variable domain reads NAGVMQNPRHLVRRRGQEARLRCSPMKGHSHVYWYRQLPEEGLKFMVYLQKENIIDESGMPKERFSAEFPKEGPSILRIQQVVRGDSAAYFCASSPDAGTQETQYFGPGTRLLVL.

This clonotype occurred many times. This chain links TRBV20-1 with TRBJ2-1, with D maybe TRBD2 (5 bases). The CDR3 is made up of 13 amino acids. The germline V gene encodes CDR1 DFQATT and CDR2 SNEGSKA (reference sequence). V was pared by 8 bases and J by 7 bases, with 18 bases between. CDR3 amino acids: CSTLLAGRNEQFF. The CDR3 coding sequence is TGCAGTACCCTCCTGGCGGGTAGGAATGAGCAGTTCTTC.

The sample holds a few counts of this clonotype. V gene TRBV6-5 combines with J gene TRBJ2-5; D is ambiguous. The CDR3 sequence is 14 residues long. Germline CDR1 MNHEY, CDR2 SVGAGI. V dropped 2 bases and J dropped 1 base, with 8 bases sitting between them. The CDR3 DNA reads TGTGCCAGCAGTTACGTTTCGACCCAAGAGACCCAGTACTTC. It codes for CASSYVSTQETQYF.